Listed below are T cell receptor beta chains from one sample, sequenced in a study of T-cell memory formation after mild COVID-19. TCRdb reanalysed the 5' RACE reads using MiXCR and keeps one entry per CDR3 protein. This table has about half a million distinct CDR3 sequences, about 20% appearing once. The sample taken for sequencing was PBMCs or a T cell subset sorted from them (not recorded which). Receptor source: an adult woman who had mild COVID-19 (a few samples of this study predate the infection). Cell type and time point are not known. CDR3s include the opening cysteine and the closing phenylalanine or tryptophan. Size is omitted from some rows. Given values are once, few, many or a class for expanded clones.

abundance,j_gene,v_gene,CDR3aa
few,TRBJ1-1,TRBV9,CASSVSPGDTEAFF
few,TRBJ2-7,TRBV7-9,CASGSMGYEQYF
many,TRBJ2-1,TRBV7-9,CASSPLPGSSYNEQFF
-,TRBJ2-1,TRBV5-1,CASSSHRGLQSNEQFF
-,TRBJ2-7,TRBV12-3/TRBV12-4,CASSPRELPYEQYF
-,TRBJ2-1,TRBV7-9,CASSLEGLADSYNEQFF
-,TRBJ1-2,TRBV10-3,CAIRRQGYYGYTF
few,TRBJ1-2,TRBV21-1,CASSKFGGTGDGYTF
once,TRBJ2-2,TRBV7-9,CASSPLAGSNTGELFF
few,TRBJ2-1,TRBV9,CASSGPSGGVYNEQFF
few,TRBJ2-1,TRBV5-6,CASSPAVTTNNEQFF
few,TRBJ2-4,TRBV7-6,CASSLGQGVDRENIQYF
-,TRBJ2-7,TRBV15,CATSRDQGRYEQYF
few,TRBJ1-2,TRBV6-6,CASSYGEKGGYTF
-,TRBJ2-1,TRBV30,CAWKLGGTGGNEQFF
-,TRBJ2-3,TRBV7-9,CASSSGWDTQYF
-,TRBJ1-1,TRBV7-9,CASSQGQLNTEAFF
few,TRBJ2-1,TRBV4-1,CASSHPGTSGYNEQFF
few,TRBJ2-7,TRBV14,CASSQVDHYEQYF
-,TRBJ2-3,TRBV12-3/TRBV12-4,CASSLGRGVTDTQYF
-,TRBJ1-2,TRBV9,CASSVAGDKGGYGYTF
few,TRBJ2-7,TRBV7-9,CASTRTSGGPAYEQYF
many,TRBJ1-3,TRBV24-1,CATSDLRGNTIYF
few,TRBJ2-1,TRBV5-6,CASKGGGAYNEQFF
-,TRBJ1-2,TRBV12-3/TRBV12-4,CASSPPNRGSNYGYTF
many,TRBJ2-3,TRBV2,CAVTGDREWDTQYF
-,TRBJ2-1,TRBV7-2,CASSFSGGEYNEQFF
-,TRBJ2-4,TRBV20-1,CSAILHLAKNIQYF
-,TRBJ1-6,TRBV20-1,CSARRPDRGYNSPLHF
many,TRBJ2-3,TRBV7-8,CASSLQRLAGSTDTQYF
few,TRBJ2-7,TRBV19,CASSLSAGTGTSEQYF
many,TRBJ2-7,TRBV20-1,CSARSRDRASYEQYF
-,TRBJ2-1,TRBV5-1,CASSLGGGNYNEQFF
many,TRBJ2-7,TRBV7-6,CASSYTTDHEQYF
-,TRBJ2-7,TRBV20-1,CSAAGLGNEQYF
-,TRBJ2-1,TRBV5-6,CASSMTSGGPSYNEQFF
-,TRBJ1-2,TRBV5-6,CASTTGRSWNGYTF
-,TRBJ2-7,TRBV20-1,CSARGRDRGPYEQYF
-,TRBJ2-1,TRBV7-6,CASSLFGHEQFF
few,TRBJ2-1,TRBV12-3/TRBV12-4,CASRSTSGGAYEQFF
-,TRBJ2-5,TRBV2,CASSDGGMETQYF
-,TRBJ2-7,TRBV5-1,CASSRGEGEQYF
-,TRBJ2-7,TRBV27,CASSQRDSSYEQYF
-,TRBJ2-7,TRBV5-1,CASSSAGLVIAEQYF
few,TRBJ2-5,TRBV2,CASSEMGWGQETQYF
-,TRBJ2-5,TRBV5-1,CASSFRGGGVQETQYF
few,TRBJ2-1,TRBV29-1,CSVERSGGRYNEQFF
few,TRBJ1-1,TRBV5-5,CASSLFTGGRAEAFF
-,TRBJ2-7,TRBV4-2,CASSQTGTGIFEQYF
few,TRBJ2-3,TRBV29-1,CSVGGQGGLAGSTDTQYF
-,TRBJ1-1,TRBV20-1,CSPRNTEAFF